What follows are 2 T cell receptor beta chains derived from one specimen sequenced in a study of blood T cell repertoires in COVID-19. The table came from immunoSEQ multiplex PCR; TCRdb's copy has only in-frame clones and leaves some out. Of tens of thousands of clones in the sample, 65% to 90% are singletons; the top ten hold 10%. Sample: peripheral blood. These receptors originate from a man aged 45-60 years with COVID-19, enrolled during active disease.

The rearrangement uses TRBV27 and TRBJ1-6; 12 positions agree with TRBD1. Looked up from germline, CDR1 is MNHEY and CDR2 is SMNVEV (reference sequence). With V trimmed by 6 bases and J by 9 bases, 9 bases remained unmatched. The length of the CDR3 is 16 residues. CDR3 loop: CASSPEGQGASSPLHF. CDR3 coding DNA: TGTGCCAGCAGCCCTGAGGGACAGGGGGCAAGTTCACCCCTCCACTTT.

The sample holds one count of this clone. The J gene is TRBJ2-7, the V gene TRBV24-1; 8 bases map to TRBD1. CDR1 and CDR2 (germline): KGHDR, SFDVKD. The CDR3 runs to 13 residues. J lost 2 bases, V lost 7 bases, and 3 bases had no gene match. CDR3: CATRQGDTYEQYF. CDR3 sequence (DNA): TGTGCCACCAGACAGGGGGACACCTACGAGCAGTACTTC.